This note documents a single T cell receptor (beta chain) sequence. Its antigen is unidentified. The entry originates in a study of monozygotic twins with inflammatory bowel disease. TCRdb reprocessed the 5' RACE reads and reports one entry per CDR3 protein, with no DNA. The table lists around 450,000 distinct CDR3 sequences. The germline CDR1 and CDR2 sequences are LGHNA and YNFKEQ. CDR3 length: 16 amino acids. Study-wide findings and caveats: Added variability in patient repertoires may stem from differing immunosuppressive treatments.

Sequencing was carried out using blood. V is TRBV4-2 and J is TRBJ2-2; TCRdb names TRBD2, which stays unverified in the absence of DNA. The source of this sequence is a human donor with ulcerative colitis or Crohn's disease, or a healthy co-twin of an affected twin (not recorded which). The CDR3 region is CASSQDGEGITGELFF.